This T cell receptor (beta chain) was sequenced in a study of T-cell reconstitution after alpha-beta-depleted transplantation in children. Points from the study as a whole: Elevated TCRbeta diversity at day 60 was traced, in some patients, to surviving recipient T cells and thymic progenitors. Several hundred expanded graft clones reportedly supplied alpha-beta T cells about two months after transplant.

This clonotype was seen ten or more times. Its specificity is not known. The CDR3 spans 14 residues. Trimming removed 3 bases from V and 6 bases from J; junction bases left unmatched: 4. Unique molecular identifiers were incorporated when the TCRbeta library was constructed. One entry per CDR3 protein results from TCRdb running MiXCR on the PCR reads. This table has under 250,000 distinct CDR3 sequences, approximately 7% appearing once. The source material was PBMCs, sampled before TCRalphabeta/CD19-depleted stem cell transplant. The chain employs TRBV12-3 or TRBV12-4 and TRBJ2-1; 8 positions match TRBD1. This clonotype originated in a boy aged 2 to 10 with acute lymphoblastic leukemia, due to receive a stem cell transplant. CDR3 DNA: TGTGCCAGCAGTTTTGGACAGGGCAGCAATGAGCAGTTCTTC. The encoded protein is CASSFGQGSNEQFF.